This T cell receptor beta chain is drawn from a study of cytomegalovirus exposure and HLA in healthy donors. As for this clone: Antigen specificity is unknown.

CDR1 is DFQATT and CDR2 is SNEGSKA in the germline V gene (reference sequence). Trimming cost V 6 bases and J 6 bases, with 9 bases left between them. This CDR3 has 11 amino acids. Whole-study findings and limits: Later analysis showed most CMV-associated TCR beta chains appearing HLA-restricted.

Primers included in the PCR were 60 Vbeta and 13 Jbeta primers. Original analysis: Later, an analysis found about 80 million unique TCR beta chains, and 9.5 million to 11 million of these were shared. Sequencing was performed with immunoSEQ multiplex PCR; in TCRdb, only in-frame clones are kept and a portion is missing. For V, J and clone size, that table is used; D and trimming come from the DNA. The sample has approximately 170,000 clones, approximately 59% seen once. The V call is TRBV20-1, the J call TRBJ2-1, with D unresolved. Sequencing used PBMCs. The clonotype originates from a man between 40 and 49 years old in good health and CMV-seronegative. The CDR3: CSAHRGNEQFF. In DNA form, the CDR3 reads TGCAGTGCCCACCGAGGCAATGAGCAGTTCTTC.